These 28 T cell receptor beta chains came from one sample sequenced in a study of Graves' ophthalmopathy and Graves' hyperthyroidism. Using RNA transcripts, the TCR beta CDR3 regions were amplified. The authors performed first-round RT-PCR with HTBI primers and then a second-round multiplex PCR. One entry per CDR3 protein, called by TCRdb with MiXCR from the multiplex PCR reads. The data show about 620,000 distinct CDR3 sequences, with about a fifth seen just once and around 6.9% held by the top ten. Sequencing was carried out using peripheral blood. The receptors shown here come from a woman between 18 and 29 years old with stable Graves' hyperthyroidism. Some clones in this sample may be carry-over from other donors' samples.

This clonotype was counted many times. The rearrangement joins TRBV9 to TRBJ2-5; D gene unclear. Germline CDR1 is SGDLS and CDR2 is YYNGEE. The CDR3 consists of 18 residues. The ends were cut back, 4 bases at V and 0 bases at J, with 22 bases in the middle. The CDR3 loop is CASSLPAGAGEYQETQYF. In nucleotides, the CDR3 is TGTGCCAGCAGCCTCCCGGCAGGAGCCGGAGAGTACCAAGAGACCCAGTACTTC. The full variable domain, its missing parts supplied by reference TRBV9 and TRBJ2-5, is DSGVTQTPKHLITATGQRVTLRCSPRSGDLSVYWYQQSLDQGLQFLIQYYNGEERAKGNILERFSAQQFPDLHSELNLSSLELGDSALYFCASSLPAGAGEYQETQYFGPGTRLLVL.

This clonotype was detected ten times or more. The chain is built from TRBV10-2 and TRBJ1-1; 7 positions agree with TRBD1. Germline loops: CDR1 WSHSY, CDR2 SAAADI. With V trimmed by 6 bases and J by 1 base, 5 bases remained unmatched. This CDR3 region has 14 residues. CDR3 coding DNA: TGCGCCAGCAGATCGACAGGGAAGAACACTGAAGCTTTCTTT. Translating gives CASRSTGKNTEAFF.

In this sample, this clonotype turned up a few times. The J gene is TRBJ1-1, the V gene TRBV18; D perhaps matches TRBD1 (6 bases). V dropped 6 bases and J dropped 3 bases, with 11 bases sitting between them. There are 13 residues in the CDR3. The germline V gene encodes CDR1 KGHSH and CDR2 LQKENI. In DNA, the CDR3 is TGTGCCAGCTCCAAGGGGGGGGACACTGAAGCTTTCTTT. This sequence encodes CASSKGGDTEAFF.

This clonotype was seen only a few times. The chain has TRBV28 and TRBJ1-1; 8 bases line up with TRBD1. CDR3 length: 14 residues. The V segment lost 2 bases and the J segment 4 bases; nucleotides outside the gene matches: 3. Germline CDR1 MDHEN, CDR2 SYDVKM. CDR3 sequence (DNA): TGTGCCAGCAGTTTACCTGACAGGGGCACTGAAGCTTTCTTT. Encoded protein: CASSLPDRGTEAFF.

This clonotype showed up many times. This rearrangement joins TRBV9 to TRBJ1-2; no reliable D call. The CDR3 sequence is 14 residues long. The V gene lost 3 bases and the J gene lost 0 bases, with 9 bases spanning the gap. Germline values: CDR1 SGDLS, CDR2 YYNGEE. The CDR3 DNA sequence: TGTGCCAGCAGCGGTGGACGGCCTAACTATGGCTACACCTTC. Translating it yields CASSGGRPNYGYTF. The full variable domain, completed using reference TRBV9 and TRBJ1-2, is DSGVTQTPKHLITATGQRVTLRCSPRSGDLSVYWYQQSLDQGLQFLIQYYNGEERAKGNILERFSAQQFPDLHSELNLSSLELGDSALYFCASSGGRPNYGYTFGSGTRLTVV.

This clonotype showed up many times. The gene calls are TRBV11-2 and TRBJ1-6, with 10 nucleotides matching TRBD1. The CDR3 has 14 amino acids. Germline CDR1 SGHAT, CDR2 FQNNGV. The V segment lost 4 bases and the J segment 8 bases; nucleotides outside the gene matches: 2. The CDR3 sequence is CASSSTGGDSPLHF. The CDR3 coding sequence is TGTGCCAGCAGCTCGACAGGGGGCGATTCACCCCTCCACTTT.

This clonotype has a count of ten or more. This chain connects TRBV2 to TRBJ1-6; 8 nucleotides agree with TRBD1. Trimming cost V 6 bases and J 4 bases; bases outside gene matches: 8. This CDR3 is 16 amino acids long. Germline V CDR1 and CDR2: SNHLY, FYNNEI. CDR3 region: CASRMLWTGYNSPLHF. For the CDR3, the DNA is TGTGCCAGCAGGATGCTTTGGACAGGGTATAATTCACCCCTCCACTTT.

This clonotype has at least ten counts. This chain joins TRBV6-1 and TRBJ2-2; unclear D gene. The germline V gene has CDR1 MNHNS and CDR2 SASEGT. This CDR3 comprises 13 residues. V was cut by 6 bases and J by 0 bases, with 5 bases left in between. CDR3 nucleotides: TGTGCCAGCAGGAATTCGAACACCGGGGAGCTGTTTTTT. Translated, it gives CASRNSNTGELFF.

This clonotype was seen repeatedly, ten times or more. The rearrangement joins TRBV24-1 to TRBJ2-4; D may be TRBD2 (5 bases). Trimming cost V 4 bases and J 5 bases, with 11 bases left between them. The CDR3 spans 14 residues. CDR1 is KGHDR, CDR2 SFDVKD, per germline. The chain's CDR3 is CATSEMSGENIQYF. In DNA, the CDR3 is TGTGCCACCAGTGAAATGAGCGGAGAAAACATTCAGTACTTC.

The rearrangement uses TRBV7-2 and TRBJ1-1, with D perhaps matching TRBD1 (5 bases). This CDR3 region has 13 residues. Germline V CDR1 and CDR2: SGHTA, FQGNSA. The V end was cut by 5 bases, the J end by 5 bases, with 12 bases between. The CDR3 spells CASSHDRGTEAFF. The CDR3 DNA reads as TGTGCCAGCAGCCATGATCGGGGGACTGAAGCTTTCTTT.

This clonotype showed up many times. Written as DNA, the CDR3 is TGTGCCAGCAGCCATTCCTCGGGGTACGGTCAGCCCCAGCATTTT. It is translated as CASSHSSGYGQPQHF. This chain connects TRBV16 to TRBJ1-5; D is ambiguous. The CDR3 contains 15 residues. Germline assignment: CDR1 KGHSY and CDR2 FQNENV. V was trimmed by 3 bases and J by 6 bases, leaving 15 bases between them. Filled out from reference TRBV16 and TRBJ1-5, the complete variable domain reads GEEVAQTPKHLVRGEGQKAKLYCAPIKGHSYVFWYQQVLKNEFKFLISFQNENVFDETGMPKERFSAKCLPNSPCSLEIQATKLEDSAVYFCASSHSSGYGQPQHFGDGTRLSIL.

There are many counts of this clonotype. V gene TRBV29-1 combines with J gene TRBJ2-7, with D perhaps matching TRBD1 (6 bases). The V and J ends lost 6 bases and 3 bases respectively, with 15 bases between them. The length of the CDR3 is 13 residues. Germline V gene lookup returns CDR1 SQVTM and CDR2 ANQGSEA. Here the CDR3 DNA reads TGCAGCGTGATCCCGACAGGCAGCTACGAGCAGTACTTC. It codes for CSVIPTGSYEQYF.

This clonotype has a handful of counts. The V call is TRBV5-6, the J call TRBJ2-5; 10 bases agree with TRBD1. Germline CDR1 SGHDT, CDR2 YYEEEE. With 4 bases clipped from V and 4 bases from J, the junction kept 10 bases outside the gene matches. The CDR3 is 16 residues long. CDR3 nucleotide sequence: TGTGCCAGCAGCAAGCCGGGACAGGGGACTGGAGAGACCCAGTACTTC. It codes for CASSKPGQGTGETQYF.

Points on this clonotype: The CDR3 carries no conserved terminal phenylalanine or tryptophan, so it likely arises from a read error. The chain joins TRBV5-1 to TRBJ1-1; 8 bases align to TRBD1. The germline gives CDR1 SGHRS, CDR2 YFSETQ. CDR3 length: 14 amino acids. J gave up 4 bases and V 0 bases, and 2 bases lay outside the gene matches. The CDR3 region is CASSLGTGTTEAFL. The CDR3 coding sequence is TGCGCCAGCAGCTTGGGGACAGGGACCACTGAAGCTTTCCTT.

The chain employs TRBV29-1 and TRBJ1-3, with D possibly matching TRBD1 (5 bases). Germline V gives CDR1 SQVTM, CDR2 ANQGSEA. The CDR3 spans 14 residues. The germline V and J ends were trimmed by 7 bases and 0 bases, with 13 bases remaining between them. CDR3 protein: CSAKQDHSGNTIYF. The CDR3 coding sequence is TGCAGCGCCAAACAGGACCACTCTGGAAACACCATATATTTT. Drawing the rest from reference TRBV29-1 and TRBJ1-3, the complete variable domain is SAVISQKPSRDICQRGTSLTIQCQVDSQVTMMFWYRQQPGQSLTLIATANQGSEATYESGFVIDKFPISRPNLTFSTLTVSNMSPEDSSIYLCSAKQDHSGNTIYFGEGSWLTVV.

This clonotype was counted at least ten times. The chain's CDR3 is CASSLAGYGNTIYF. The CDR3 DNA reads as TGCGCCAGCAGCTTGGCCGGTTATGGAAACACCATATATTTT. The genes are TRBV5-1 and TRBJ1-3; D not resolved. Deletions cut 0 bases from V and 3 bases from J, with 7 bases between. There are 14 residues in the CDR3. Per the germline V gene, CDR1 is SGHRS and CDR2 is YFSETQ.

V gene TRBV29-1 combines with J gene TRBJ1-1, with D possibly matching TRBD1 (5 bases). Germline CDR1 SQVTM, CDR2 ANQGSEA. This CDR3 has 11 amino acids. V dropped 7 bases and J dropped 4 bases, with 10 bases sitting between them. CDR3 sequence: CSAGTSTEAFF. CDR3 sequence (DNA): TGCAGCGCCGGGACCTCCACTGAAGCTTTCTTT.

This clonotype was seen a handful of times. One junction end does not reproduce the germline sequence, and a read error may be involved. The genes are TRBV5-5 and TRBJ1-6; TRBD1 is a possible D gene (5 bases). The germline V gene has CDR1 SGHKS and CDR2 YYEKEE (reference sequence). CDR3 length: 15 residues. CDR3 in amino acids: CASSPRTPSGSHLHF. CDR3 sequence (DNA): TGTGCCAGCAGCCCAAGGACACCTTCGGGGTCACACCTCCACTTT.

This clonotype was seen at least ten times. The chain is built from TRBV7-3 and TRBJ2-2, with 8 bases identical to TRBD1. The CDR3 has 16 amino acids. J was trimmed by 1 base and V by 6 bases; bases with no gene match: 7. Germline V CDR1 and CDR2: SGHTA, FQGTGA. CDR3 in DNA: TGTGCCAGCAGGGGAGGCGGGACAGGGAACACCGGGGAGCTGTTTTTT. The encoded protein is CASRGGGTGNTGELFF.

The DNA of the CDR3 is TGCAGTGCTAGGGGCAGAGACAGGGCCTACACCGGGGAGCTGTTTTTT. This encodes CSARGRDRAYTGELFF. The chain recombines TRBV20-1 with TRBJ2-2; 7 bases align to TRBD1. V lost 3 bases and J lost 3; bases outside the gene matches: 10. The CDR3 has 16 residues. Germline CDR1 and CDR2: DFQATT and SNEGSKA (reference sequence).

The chain recombines TRBV28 with TRBJ1-2; 7 positions match TRBD1. The trim removed 3 bases at V and 8 bases at J, leaving 9 bases unmatched. Per the germline V gene, CDR1 is MDHEN and CDR2 is SYDVKM. CDR3 length equals 14 residues. The CDR3 region has the DNA TGTGCCAGCAGTTTTCCCGACAGGGTCGACGGCTACACCTTC. Encoded protein: CASSFPDRVDGYTF.

This clonotype has a count of ten or more. The gene calls are TRBV6-1 and TRBJ2-5; D not resolved. CDR3 size: 12 residues. The germline V gene encodes CDR1 MNHNS and CDR2 SASEGT. V dropped 3 bases and J dropped 5 bases, with 7 bases sitting between them. The CDR3 DNA reads TGTGCCAGCAGTGATTACGTGGAGACCCAGTACTTC. Its translation: CASSDYVETQYF.

This chain joins TRBV6-2 or TRBV6-3 and TRBJ2-5; unclear D gene. V dropped 6 bases and J dropped 6 bases, with 14 bases sitting between them. The CDR3 has 13 amino acids. Germline lookup yields CDR1 MNHEY and CDR2 SVGEGT. Here the CDR3 DNA reads TGTGCCAGCAGCAACGATGAACTACAGACCCAGTACTTC. Translated: CASSNDELQTQYF.

This clonotype was recorded at least ten times. The chain combines TRBV6-5 with TRBJ1-1; D gene ambiguous. Trimming removed 3 bases at V and 3 bases at J, with 8 bases between. The V gene's germline CDR1 is MNHEY and CDR2 SVGAGI. CDR3 length: 13 amino acids. Here the CDR3 reads CASSYGQDTEAFF. The CDR3, as DNA: TGTGCCAGCAGTTATGGGCAGGACACTGAAGCTTTCTTT.

The V gene is TRBV2, the J gene TRBJ1-1; 7 bases fit TRBD1. Trimming cost V 7 bases and J 3 bases; bases outside gene matches: 5. This CDR3 is 13 amino acids long. Germline V gene sequence: CDR1 SNHLY, CDR2 FYNNEI. CDR3 DNA sequence: TGTGCCAGCACACAGGGGACTGACACTGAAGCTTTCTTT. It yields the protein CASTQGTDTEAFF.

Ten or more counts support this clonotype. The chain is built from TRBV19 and TRBJ2-2, with TRBD2 matching 8 bases. Trimming removed 8 bases from V and 2 bases from J; junction bases left unmatched: 7. The CDR3 length is 15 residues. Looked up from germline, CDR1 is LNHDA and CDR2 is SQIVND (reference sequence). The CDR3 here is CASFDRGGNTGELFF. The CDR3, as DNA: TGTGCCAGTTTTGACCGGGGGGGAAACACCGGGGAGCTGTTTTTT.

This clonotype was picked up many times. V gene TRBV12-3 or TRBV12-4 combines with J gene TRBJ1-1, with D unclear. This CDR3 spans 13 amino acids. The V gene lost 2 bases and the J gene lost 11 bases, with 15 bases spanning the gap. CDR3 amino acids: CASSLRAPGGAFF. The CDR3 DNA sequence: TGTGCCAGCAGTTTACGGGCCCCCGGAGGGGCTTTCTTT.

This clonotype was detected ten times or more. The chain combines TRBV20-1 with TRBJ2-4, with D possibly called TRBD1 or TRBD2 (7 bases each). V was cut by 6 bases and J by 2 bases, with 17 bases left in between. CDR1 and CDR2 (germline): DFQATT, SNEGSKA (reference sequence). The CDR3 sequence is 15 residues long. CDR3 bases: TGCAGTGCCACTGACAGGGAGGGACCCAAAAACATTCAGTACTTC. Its translation is CSATDREGPKNIQYF.